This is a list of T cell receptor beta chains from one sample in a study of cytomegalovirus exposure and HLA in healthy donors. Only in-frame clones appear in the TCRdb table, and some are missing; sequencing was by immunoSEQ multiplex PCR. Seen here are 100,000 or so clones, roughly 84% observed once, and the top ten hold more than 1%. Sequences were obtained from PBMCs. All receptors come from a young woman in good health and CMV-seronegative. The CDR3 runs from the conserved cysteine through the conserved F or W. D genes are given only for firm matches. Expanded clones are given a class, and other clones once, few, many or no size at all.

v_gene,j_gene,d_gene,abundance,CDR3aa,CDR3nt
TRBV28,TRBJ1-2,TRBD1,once,CASSSLTGTGLNYGYTF,TGTGCCAGCAGTTCGCTTACCGGGACAGGGCTTAACTATGGCTACACCTTC
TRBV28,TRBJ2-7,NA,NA,CASSGRQVPYEQYF,TGTGCCAGCAGTGGAAGACAGGTCCCCTACGAGCAGTACTTC
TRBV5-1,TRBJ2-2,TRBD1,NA,CASSFGDRGSGELFF,TGCGCCAGCAGCTTCGGAGACAGGGGATCCGGGGAGCTGTTTTTT
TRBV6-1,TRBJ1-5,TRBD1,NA,CASSQGTGGHQPQHF,TGTGCCAGCAGTCAAGGGACAGGGGGCCATCAGCCCCAGCATTTT
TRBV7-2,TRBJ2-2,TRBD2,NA,CASSATGLPGSTGELFF,TGTGCCAGCAGCGCCACGGGACTACCGGGGAGCACCGGGGAGCTGTTTTTT
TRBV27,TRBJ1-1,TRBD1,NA,CASSKWDRNTEAFF,TGTGCCAGCAGTAAATGGGACAGGAATACTGAAGCTTTCTTT
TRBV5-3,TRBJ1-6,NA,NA,CARSRNPPGYRFNSPLHF,TGTGCCAGAAGCCGAAACCCCCCAGGGTACCGGTTTAATTCACCCCTCCACTTT
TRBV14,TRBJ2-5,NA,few,CASSQDLGETQYF,TGTGCCAGCAGCCAAGATCTCGGGGAGACCCAGTACTTC
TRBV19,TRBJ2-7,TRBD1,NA,CASSPRTGSYEQYF,TGTGCCAGTAGTCCTCGGACAGGGTCCTACGAGCAGTACTTC
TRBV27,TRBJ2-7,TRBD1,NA,CASSQGGTGAYEQYF,TGTGCCAGCAGTCAAGGAGGGACAGGGGCTTACGAGCAGTACTTC
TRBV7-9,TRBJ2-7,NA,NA,CASSLPIGEQYF,TGTGCCAGCAGCCTACCTATCGGCGAGCAGTACTTC
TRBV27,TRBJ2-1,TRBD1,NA,CASSRQGSSYNEQFF,TGTGCCAGCAGTAGACAGGGAAGCTCCTACAATGAGCAGTTCTTC
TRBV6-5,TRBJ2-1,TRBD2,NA,CASSWTLAGGLNEQFF,TGTGCCAGCAGTTGGACACTAGCGGGAGGGCTTAATGAGCAGTTCTTC
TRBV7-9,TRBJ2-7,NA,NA,CSSSPGNTYEQYF,TGTTCCAGCAGCCCGGGTAATACCTACGAGCAGTACTTC
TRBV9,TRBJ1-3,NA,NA,CASSSSTVFSGNTIYF,TGTGCCAGCAGCTCCAGTACAGTTTTCTCTGGAAACACCATATATTTT
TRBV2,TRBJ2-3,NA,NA,CASSVREGDSDTQYF,TGTGCCAGCAGTGTTAGAGAGGGGGATTCAGATACGCAGTATTTT
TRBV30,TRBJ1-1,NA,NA,CAWTRGTSAFF,TGTGCCTGGACTCGGGGAACATCAGCTTTCTTT
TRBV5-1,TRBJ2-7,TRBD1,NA,CASSRGGSFTYEQYF,TGCGCCAGCAGCCGAGGGGGCTCTTTTACCTACGAGCAGTACTTC
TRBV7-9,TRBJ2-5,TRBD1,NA,CASTFLFKTGGRETQYF,TGTGCCAGCACCTTCCTTTTCAAGACAGGGGGGAGGGAGACCCAGTACTTC
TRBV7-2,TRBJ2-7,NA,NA,CASSPGFQKEHDEQYF,TGTGCCAGCAGCCCCGGGTTTCAGAAGGAACACGACGAGCAGTACTTC
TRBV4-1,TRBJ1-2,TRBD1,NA,CASSPRQGKIDGYTF,TGCGCCAGCAGCCCCCGACAGGGAAAGATCGATGGCTACACCTTC
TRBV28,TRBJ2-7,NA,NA,CASTRGRLDEQYF,TGTGCCAGCACAAGGGGGAGATTAGACGAGCAGTACTTC
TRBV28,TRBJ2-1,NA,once,CASSLSGYNEQFF,TGTGCCAGCAGTCTTTCAGGGTACAATGAGCAGTTCTTC
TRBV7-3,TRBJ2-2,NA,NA,CASSPPGDTGELFF,TGTGCCAGCAGCCCCCCCGGGGACACCGGGGAGCTGTTTTTT
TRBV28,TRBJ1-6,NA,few,CASRRVGGGWNSPLHF,TGTGCCAGCAGGAGAGTAGGTGGGGGGTGGAATTCACCCCTCCACTTT
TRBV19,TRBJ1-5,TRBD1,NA,CASSRTGTGIRNQPQHF,TGTGCCAGTAGTAGAACCGGGACAGGGATACGCAATCAGCCCCAGCATTTT
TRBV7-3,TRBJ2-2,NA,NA,CASRTGTANTGELFF,TGTGCCAGCAGGACCGGGACTGCGAACACCGGGGAGCTGTTTTTT
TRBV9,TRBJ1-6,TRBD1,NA,CASSAFRGDYNSPLHF,TGTGCCAGCAGCGCATTCAGGGGGGACTATAATTCACCCCTCCACTTT
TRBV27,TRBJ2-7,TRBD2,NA,CASSLTGTRIDEQYF,TGTGCCAGCAGTTTAACCGGGACTAGGATTGACGAGCAGTACTTC
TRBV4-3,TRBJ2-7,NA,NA,CASSQDLGTPSYEQYF,TGCGCCAGCAGCCAAGATCTGGGGACACCGTCCTACGAGCAGTACTTC
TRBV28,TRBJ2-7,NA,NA,CASSVQGVAYEQYF,TGTGCCAGCAGTGTCCAGGGTGTTGCCTACGAGCAGTACTTC
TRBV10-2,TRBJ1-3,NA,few,CASSGDTGAGNTIYF,TGCGCCAGCAGTGGGGATACAGGCGCTGGAAACACCATATATTTT
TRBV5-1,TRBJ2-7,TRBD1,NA,CASRLDRDRVTYEQYF,TGCGCCAGCAGGCTAGACCGGGACAGGGTAACCTACGAGCAGTACTTC
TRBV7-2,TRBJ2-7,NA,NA,CASSIRDTYEQYF,TGTGCCAGCAGCATCCGGGACACCTACGAGCAGTACTTC
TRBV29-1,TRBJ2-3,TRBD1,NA,CSVSARTGSTDTQYF,TGCAGCGTCAGCGCCCGGACAGGGAGCACAGATACGCAGTATTTT
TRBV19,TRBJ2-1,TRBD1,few,CASSVTGIPNEQFF,TGTGCCAGTAGTGTGACAGGGATCCCCAATGAGCAGTTCTTC
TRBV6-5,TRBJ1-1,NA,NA,CASSPPTGGTEAFF,TGTGCCAGCAGTCCCCCGACTGGCGGGACTGAAGCTTTCTTT
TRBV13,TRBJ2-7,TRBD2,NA,CASSWVWAGAYEQYF,TGTGCCAGCAGCTGGGTATGGGCGGGAGCCTACGAGCAGTACTTC
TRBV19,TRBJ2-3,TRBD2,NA,CASSPSRERTDTQYF,TGTGCCAGTAGTCCGTCGCGGGAGCGCACAGATACGCAGTATTTT
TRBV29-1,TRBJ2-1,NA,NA,CSVVDTFKSYNEQFF,TGCAGCGTAGTGGACACATTTAAGTCGTACAATGAGCAGTTCTTC
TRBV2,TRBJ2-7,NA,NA,CASSEAGGPLNSYEQYF,TGTGCCAGCAGTGAAGCGGGGGGACCATTAAACTCCTACGAGCAGTACTTC
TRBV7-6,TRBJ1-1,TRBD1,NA,CASSPDRVKAFF,TGTGCCAGCAGCCCAGACAGGGTTAAAGCTTTCTTT
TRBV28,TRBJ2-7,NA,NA,CASSLVQGQDEQYF,TGTGCCAGCAGTTTAGTACAGGGCCAGGACGAGCAGTACTTC
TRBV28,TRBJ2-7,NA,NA,CASSLSGTKSYEQYF,TGTGCCAGCAGTTTATCGGGGACAAAATCCTACGAGCAGTACTTC
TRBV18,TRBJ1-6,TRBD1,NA,CASSPSRQGRNSPLHF,TGTGCCAGCTCACCCTCCCGACAGGGGCGGAATTCACCCCTCCACTTT
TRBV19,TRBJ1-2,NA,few,CASSMGQESDGYTF,TGTGCCAGTAGTATGGGGCAGGAGAGTGATGGCTACACCTTC